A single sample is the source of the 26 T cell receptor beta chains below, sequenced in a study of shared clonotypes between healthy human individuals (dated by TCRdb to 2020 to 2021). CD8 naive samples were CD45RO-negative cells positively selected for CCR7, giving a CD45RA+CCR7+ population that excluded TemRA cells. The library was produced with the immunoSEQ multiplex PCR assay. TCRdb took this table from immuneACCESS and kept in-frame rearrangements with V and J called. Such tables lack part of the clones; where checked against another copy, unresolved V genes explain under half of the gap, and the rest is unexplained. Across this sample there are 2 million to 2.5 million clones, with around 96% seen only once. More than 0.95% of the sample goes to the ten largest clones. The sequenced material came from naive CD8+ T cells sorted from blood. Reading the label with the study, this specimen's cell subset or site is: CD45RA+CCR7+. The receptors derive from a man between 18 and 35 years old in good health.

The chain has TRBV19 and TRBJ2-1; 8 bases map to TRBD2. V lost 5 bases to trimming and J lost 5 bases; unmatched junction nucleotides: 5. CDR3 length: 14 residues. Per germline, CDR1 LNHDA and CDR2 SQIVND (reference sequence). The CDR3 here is CASSQLAVNNEQFF. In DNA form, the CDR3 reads TGTGCCAGTAGTCAACTAGCGGTTAACAATGAGCAGTTCTTC.

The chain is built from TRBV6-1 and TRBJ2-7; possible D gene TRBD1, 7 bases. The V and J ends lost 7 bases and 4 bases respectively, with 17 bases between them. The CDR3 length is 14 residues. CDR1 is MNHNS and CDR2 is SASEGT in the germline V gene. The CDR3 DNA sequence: TGTGCCAGCAAAGGCGGGCAGGGGGGTTACGAGCAGTACTTC. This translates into CASKGGQGGYEQYF.

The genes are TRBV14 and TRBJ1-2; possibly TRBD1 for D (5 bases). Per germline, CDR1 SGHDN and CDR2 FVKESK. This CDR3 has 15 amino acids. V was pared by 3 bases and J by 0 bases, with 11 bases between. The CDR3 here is CASSQHTGANYGYTF. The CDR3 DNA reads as TGTGCCAGCAGCCAGCACACAGGAGCTAACTATGGCTACACCTTC.

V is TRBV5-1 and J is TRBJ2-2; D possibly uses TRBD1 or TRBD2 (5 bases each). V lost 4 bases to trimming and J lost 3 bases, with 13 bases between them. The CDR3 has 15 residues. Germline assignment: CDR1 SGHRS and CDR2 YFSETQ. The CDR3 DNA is TGCGCCAGCAGCCGAGGGGAGTTAGACACCGGGGAGCTGTTTTTT. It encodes CASSRGELDTGELFF.

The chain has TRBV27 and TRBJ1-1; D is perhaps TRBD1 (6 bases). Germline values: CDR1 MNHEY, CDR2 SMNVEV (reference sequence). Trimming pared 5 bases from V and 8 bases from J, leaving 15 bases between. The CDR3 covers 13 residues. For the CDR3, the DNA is TGTGCCAGCAGTAGCTTCGGGACAAACGAAGCTTTCTTT. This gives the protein CASSSFGTNEAFF.

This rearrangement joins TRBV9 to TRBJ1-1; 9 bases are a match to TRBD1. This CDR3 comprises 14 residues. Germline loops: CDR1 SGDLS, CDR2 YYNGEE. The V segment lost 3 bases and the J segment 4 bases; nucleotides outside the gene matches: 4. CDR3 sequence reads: CASSAGQGSTEAFF. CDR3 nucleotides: TGTGCCAGCAGCGCGGGACAGGGCAGCACTGAAGCTTTCTTT.

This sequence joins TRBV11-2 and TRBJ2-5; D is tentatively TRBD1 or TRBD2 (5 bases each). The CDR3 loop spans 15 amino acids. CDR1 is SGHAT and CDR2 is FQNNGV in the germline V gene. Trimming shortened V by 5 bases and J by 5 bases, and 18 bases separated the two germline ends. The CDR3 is CASSPSGEWGETQYF. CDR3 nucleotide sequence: TGTGCCAGCAGCCCGTCCGGGGAATGGGGGGAGACCCAGTACTTC.

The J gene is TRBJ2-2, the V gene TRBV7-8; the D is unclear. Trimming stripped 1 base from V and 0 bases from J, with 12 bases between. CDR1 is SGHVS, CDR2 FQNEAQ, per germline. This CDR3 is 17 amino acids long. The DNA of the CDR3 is TGTGCCAGCAGCTTAGAGTCCTCCAACGCGAACACCGGGGAGCTGTTTTTT. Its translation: CASSLESSNANTGELFF.

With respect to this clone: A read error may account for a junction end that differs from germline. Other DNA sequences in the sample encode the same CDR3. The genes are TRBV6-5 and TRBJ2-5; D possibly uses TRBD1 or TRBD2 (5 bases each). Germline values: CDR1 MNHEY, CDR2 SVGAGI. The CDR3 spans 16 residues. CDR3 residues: CASSYGDGRHPESQYF. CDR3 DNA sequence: TGTGCCAGCAGTTACGGGGACGGTAGGCATCCGGAGAGCCAGTACTTC.

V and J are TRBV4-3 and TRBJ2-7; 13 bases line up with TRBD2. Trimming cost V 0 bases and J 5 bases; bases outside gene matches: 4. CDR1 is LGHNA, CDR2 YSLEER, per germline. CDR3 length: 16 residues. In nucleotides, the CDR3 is TGCGCCAGCAGCCAAGACGGGACTAGCGGGATCCACGAGCAGTACTTC. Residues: CASSQDGTSGIHEQYF.

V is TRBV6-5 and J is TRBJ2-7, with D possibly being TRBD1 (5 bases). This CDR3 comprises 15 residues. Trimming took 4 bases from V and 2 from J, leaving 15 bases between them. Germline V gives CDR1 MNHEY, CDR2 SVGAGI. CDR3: CASSLQDTLTYEQYF. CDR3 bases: TGTGCCAGCAGTTTGCAGGACACCTTAACCTACGAGCAGTACTTC.

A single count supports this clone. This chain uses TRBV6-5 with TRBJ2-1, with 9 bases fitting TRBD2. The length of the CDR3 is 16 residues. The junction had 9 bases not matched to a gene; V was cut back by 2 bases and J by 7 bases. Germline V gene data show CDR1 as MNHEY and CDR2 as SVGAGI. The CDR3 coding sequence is TGTGCCAGCAGTTACGGGGGTAGCGGGAGATCTAATGAGCAGTTCTTC. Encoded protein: CASSYGGSGRSNEQFF.

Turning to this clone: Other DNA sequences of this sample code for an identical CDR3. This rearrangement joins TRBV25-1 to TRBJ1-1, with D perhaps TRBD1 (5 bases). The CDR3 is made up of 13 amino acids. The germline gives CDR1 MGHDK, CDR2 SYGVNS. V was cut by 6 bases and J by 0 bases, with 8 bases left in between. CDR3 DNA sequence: TGTGCCAGCAGCGCAGGGATGAACACTGAAGCTTTCTTT. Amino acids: CASSAGMNTEAFF.

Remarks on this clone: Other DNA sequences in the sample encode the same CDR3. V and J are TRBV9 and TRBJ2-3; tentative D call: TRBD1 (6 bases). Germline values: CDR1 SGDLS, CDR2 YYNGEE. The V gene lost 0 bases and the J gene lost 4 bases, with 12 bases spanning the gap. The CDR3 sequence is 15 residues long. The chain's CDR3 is CASSVGGGLADTQYF. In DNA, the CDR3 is TGTGCCAGCAGCGTAGGAGGGGGTTTGGCAGATACGCAGTATTTT.

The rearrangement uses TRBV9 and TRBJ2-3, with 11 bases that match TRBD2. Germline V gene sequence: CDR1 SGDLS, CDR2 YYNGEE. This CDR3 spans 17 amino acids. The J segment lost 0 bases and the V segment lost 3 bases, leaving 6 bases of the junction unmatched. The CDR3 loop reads CASSASGGSFSTDTQYF. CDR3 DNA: TGTGCCAGCAGCGCTAGCGGGGGGTCCTTCAGCACAGATACGCAGTATTTT.

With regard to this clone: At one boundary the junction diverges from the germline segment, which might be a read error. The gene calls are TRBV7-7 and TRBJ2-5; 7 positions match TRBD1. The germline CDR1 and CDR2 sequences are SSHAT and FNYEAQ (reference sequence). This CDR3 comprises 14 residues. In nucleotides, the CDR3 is TGTGCTAGCAGCTTAGCAGGGGGCCAAGAGACCCAGTACTTC. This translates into CASSLAGGQETQYF.

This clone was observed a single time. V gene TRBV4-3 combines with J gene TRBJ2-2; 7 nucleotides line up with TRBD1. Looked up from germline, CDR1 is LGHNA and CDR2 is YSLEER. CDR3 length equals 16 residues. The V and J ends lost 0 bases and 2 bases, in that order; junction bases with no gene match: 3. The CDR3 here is CASSQDYRGNTGELFF. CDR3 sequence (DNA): TGCGCCAGCAGCCAAGATTACAGGGGAAACACCGGGGAGCTGTTTTTT.

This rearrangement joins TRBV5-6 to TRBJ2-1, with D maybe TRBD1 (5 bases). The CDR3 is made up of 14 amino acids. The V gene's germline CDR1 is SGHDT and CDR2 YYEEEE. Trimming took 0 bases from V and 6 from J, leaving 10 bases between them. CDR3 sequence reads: CASSLASGINEQFF. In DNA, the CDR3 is TGTGCCAGCAGCTTGGCCTCAGGGATCAATGAGCAGTTCTTC.

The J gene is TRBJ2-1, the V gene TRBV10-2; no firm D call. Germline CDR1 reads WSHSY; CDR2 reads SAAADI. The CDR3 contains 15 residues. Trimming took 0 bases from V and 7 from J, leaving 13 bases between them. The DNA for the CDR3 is TGCGCCAGCAGTGAGTCGCATCTCCTTGAGAATGAGCAGTTCTTC. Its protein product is CASSESHLLENEQFF.

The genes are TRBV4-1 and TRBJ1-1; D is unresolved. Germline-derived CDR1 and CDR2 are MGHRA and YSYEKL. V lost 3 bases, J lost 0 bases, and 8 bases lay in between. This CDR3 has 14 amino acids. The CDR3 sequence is CASSQVDMNTEAFF. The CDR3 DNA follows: TGCGCCAGCAGCCAGGTTGACATGAACACTGAAGCTTTCTTT.

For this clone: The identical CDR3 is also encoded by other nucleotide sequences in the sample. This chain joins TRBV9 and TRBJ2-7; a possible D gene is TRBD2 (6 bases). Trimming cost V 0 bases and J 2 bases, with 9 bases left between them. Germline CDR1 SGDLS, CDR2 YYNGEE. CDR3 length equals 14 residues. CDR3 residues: CASSVGGTAYEQYF. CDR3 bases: TGTGCCAGCAGCGTAGGTGGGACTGCCTACGAGCAGTACTTC.

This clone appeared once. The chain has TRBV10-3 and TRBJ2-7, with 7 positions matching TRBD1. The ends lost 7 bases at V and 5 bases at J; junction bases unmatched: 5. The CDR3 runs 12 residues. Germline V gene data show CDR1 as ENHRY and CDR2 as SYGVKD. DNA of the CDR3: TGTGCCATCAAGGGACAGCAAGACGAGCAGTACTTC. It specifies CAIKGQQDEQYF.

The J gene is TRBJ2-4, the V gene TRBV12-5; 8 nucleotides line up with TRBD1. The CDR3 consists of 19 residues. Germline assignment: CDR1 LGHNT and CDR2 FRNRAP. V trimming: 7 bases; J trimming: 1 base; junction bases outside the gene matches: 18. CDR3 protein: CASDRIPGGASGAKNIQYF. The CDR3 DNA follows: TGTGCTAGTGACAGGATCCCAGGGGGCGCCTCAGGGGCCAAAAACATTCAGTACTTC.

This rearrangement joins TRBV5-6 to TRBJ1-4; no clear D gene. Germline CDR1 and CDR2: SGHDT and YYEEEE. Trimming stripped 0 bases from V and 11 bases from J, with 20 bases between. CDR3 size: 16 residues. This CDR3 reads CASSLAHSVQLEKLFF. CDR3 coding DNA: TGTGCCAGCAGCTTGGCGCATTCTGTGCAACTAGAGAAACTGTTTTTT.

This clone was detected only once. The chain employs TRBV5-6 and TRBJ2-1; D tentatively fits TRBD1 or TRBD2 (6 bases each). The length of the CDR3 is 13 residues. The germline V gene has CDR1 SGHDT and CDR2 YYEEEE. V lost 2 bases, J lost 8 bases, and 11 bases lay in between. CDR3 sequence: CASSFGGPDEQFF. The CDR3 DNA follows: TGTGCCAGCAGCTTTGGGGGGCCCGATGAGCAGTTCTTC.

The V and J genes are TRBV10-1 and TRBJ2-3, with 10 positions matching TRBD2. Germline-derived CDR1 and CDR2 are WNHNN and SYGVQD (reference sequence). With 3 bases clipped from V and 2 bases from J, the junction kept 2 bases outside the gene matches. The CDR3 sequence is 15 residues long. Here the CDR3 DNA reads TGCGCCAGCAGTGAAGGGACTAGCGACACAGATACGCAGTATTTT. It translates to CASSEGTSDTDTQYF.